This T cell receptor (beta chain) appears in the sequencing data of a study of blood T cell repertoires in COVID-19 (dated by TCRdb to about 2020). For the study in its entirety: Samples from collaborators originated in the United States, Italy and Spain and spanned both the acute and convalescent phases of COVID-19. Deeply sampled blood TCRbeta repertoires from subjects exposed to, actively infected with, or recovered from COVID-19 were included in the dataset. The prospective study material was composed of cDNA or gDNA derived from T cells, B-cell-depleted T cells, or PBMCs. Where HLA class I and class II types were available, the types were taken from metadata supplied by the sample provider, not from assay-based typing. A de-identified subject ID, COVID-19 status, age in years and sex were almost always included in the sample metadata. Samples were obtained from the ongoing ImmuneRACE study (first 160 participants) and from roughly 1,300 subjects provided by 6 global collaborators. The repertoires were released in a freely available public database intended as a resource for research on the immune response to SARS-CoV-2. General study outcomes and caveats: The amount of clinical and demographic metadata varied by source and participant and was provided uncurated.

In the case of this clone: This clone's antigen is unknown. No per-base quality is available; no much larger clone lies one base away.

The immunoSEQ Assay, a bias-controlled multiplex PCR, was used to amplify TCRbeta CDR3 regions from genomic DNA. On the study's bioinformatics: Nucleated cell counts per sample were estimated from amplification of reference gene primers within the assay. To quantify the absolute abundance of each unique TCRbeta CDR3 rearrangement, sequence reads were collapsed and filtered. For each sample, productive Simpson clonality was calculated as the square root of Simpson's diversity index across productive rearrangements. TCRdb took over this immuneACCESS table, retaining in-frame rearrangements with V and J assigned. Such tables are incomplete; in checked studies, under half of the missing clones stem from an unresolved V gene, and the remainder is unexplained. From that table come the V and J calls and clone size; the DNA was used to work out D and trimming. This sample has 150,000 to 200,000 clones in its table, and 80% to 95% of those were observed once. The ten top clones hold approximately 2% of the sample.

At one collaborating source in Seattle, patients were enrolled during active infection and were followed longitudinally through the course of disease. The collaborating institutions used their own protocols to collect whole blood in K2EDTA tubes. For TCRbeta analysis, collaborators shipped samples as frozen whole blood, isolated PBMCs, or DNA extracted from either of those sample types. The V end loses 4 bases and the J end loses 8 bases, and a stretch of 15 bases separates them. According to the germline V gene, CDR1 reads SGDLS and CDR2 reads YYNGEE. The CDR3 starts with the cysteine, ends with the phenylalanine, and has 13 residues. CDR3 DNA only is kept here, 39 bases in frame from base 1.

The sample taken for sequencing was peripheral blood. This clonotype was sampled from a woman aged 55-70 years with COVID-19, enrolled during active disease. The V gene is TRBV9 and the J gene is TRBJ1-2, with the D gene too uncertain to name. The sequenced DNA is TGTGCCAGCAGCTCAAGCCCACTAGGGGGCTACACCTTC. Its protein is CASSSSPLGGYTF.